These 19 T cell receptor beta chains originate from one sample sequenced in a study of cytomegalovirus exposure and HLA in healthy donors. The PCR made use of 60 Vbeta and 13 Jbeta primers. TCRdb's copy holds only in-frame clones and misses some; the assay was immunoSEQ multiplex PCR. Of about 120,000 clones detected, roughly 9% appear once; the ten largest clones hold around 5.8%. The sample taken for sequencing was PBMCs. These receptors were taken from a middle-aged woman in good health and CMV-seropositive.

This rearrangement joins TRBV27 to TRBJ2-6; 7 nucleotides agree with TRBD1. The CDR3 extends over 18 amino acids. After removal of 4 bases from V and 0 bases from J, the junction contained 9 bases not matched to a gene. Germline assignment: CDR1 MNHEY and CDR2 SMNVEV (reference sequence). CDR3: CASSSRQGQLSGANVLTF. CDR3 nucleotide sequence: TGTGCCAGCAGTTCTCGACAGGGACAGCTCTCTGGGGCCAACGTCCTGACTTTC.

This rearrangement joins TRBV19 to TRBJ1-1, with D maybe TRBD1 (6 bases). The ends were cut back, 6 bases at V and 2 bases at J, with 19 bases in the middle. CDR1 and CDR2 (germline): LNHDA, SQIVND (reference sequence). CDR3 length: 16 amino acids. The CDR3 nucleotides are TGTGCCAGTAGCCGGCGTGCAGGGACATTCAACACTGAAGCTTTCTTT. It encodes CASSRRAGTFNTEAFF.

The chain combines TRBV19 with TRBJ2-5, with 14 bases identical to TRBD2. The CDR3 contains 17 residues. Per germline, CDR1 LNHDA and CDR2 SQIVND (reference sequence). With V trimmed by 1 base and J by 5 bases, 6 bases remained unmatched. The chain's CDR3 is CASSIVETSGGAETQYF. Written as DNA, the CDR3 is TGTGCCAGTAGTATAGTGGAGACTAGCGGGGGGGCGGAGACCCAGTACTTC.

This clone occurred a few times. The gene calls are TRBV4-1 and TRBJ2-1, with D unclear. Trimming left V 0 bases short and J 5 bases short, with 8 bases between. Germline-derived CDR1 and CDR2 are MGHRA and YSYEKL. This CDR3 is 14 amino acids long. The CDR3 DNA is TGCGCCAGCAGCCAAGAACAGTGGGACAATGAGCAGTTCTTC. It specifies CASSQEQWDNEQFF.

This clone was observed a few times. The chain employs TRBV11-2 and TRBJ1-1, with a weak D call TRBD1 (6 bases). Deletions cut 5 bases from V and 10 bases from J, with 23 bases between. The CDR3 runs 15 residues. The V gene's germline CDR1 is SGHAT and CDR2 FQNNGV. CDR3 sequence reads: CASSPYSQGQGRAFF. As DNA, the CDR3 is TGTGCCAGCAGCCCTTACTCCCAGGGGCAGGGAAGAGCTTTCTTT.

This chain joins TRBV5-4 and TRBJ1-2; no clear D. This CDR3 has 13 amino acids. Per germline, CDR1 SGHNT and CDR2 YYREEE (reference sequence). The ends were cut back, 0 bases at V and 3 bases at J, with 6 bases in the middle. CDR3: CASSLDPDYGYTF. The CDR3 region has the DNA TGTGCCAGCAGCTTGGATCCCGACTATGGCTACACCTTC.

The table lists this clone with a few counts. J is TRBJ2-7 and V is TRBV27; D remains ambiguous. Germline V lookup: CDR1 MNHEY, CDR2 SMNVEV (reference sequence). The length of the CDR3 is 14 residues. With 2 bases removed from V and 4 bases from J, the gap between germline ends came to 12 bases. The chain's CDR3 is CASSLEATQYEQYF. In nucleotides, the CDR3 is TGTGCCAGCAGTTTAGAGGCCACCCAATACGAGCAGTACTTC.

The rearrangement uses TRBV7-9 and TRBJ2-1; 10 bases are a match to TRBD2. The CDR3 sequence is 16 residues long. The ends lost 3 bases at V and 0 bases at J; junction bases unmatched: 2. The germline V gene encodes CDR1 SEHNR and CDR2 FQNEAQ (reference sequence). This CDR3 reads CASSFPSGGSYNEQFF. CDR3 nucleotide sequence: TGTGCCAGCAGCTTCCCTAGCGGGGGCTCCTACAATGAGCAGTTCTTC.

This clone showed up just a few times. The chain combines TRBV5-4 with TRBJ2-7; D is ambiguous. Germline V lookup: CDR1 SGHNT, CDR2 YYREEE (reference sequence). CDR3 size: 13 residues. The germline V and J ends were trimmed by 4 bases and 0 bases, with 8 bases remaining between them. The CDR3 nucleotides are TGTGCCAGCAGCCAGGCGCGCTCCTACGAGCAGTACTTC. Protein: CASSQARSYEQYF.

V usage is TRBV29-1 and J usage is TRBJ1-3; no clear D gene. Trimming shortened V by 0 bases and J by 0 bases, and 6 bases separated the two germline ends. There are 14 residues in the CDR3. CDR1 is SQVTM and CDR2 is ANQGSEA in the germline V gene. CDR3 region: CSVEDGISGNTIYF. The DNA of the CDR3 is TGCAGCGTTGAAGATGGCATCTCTGGAAACACCATATATTTT.

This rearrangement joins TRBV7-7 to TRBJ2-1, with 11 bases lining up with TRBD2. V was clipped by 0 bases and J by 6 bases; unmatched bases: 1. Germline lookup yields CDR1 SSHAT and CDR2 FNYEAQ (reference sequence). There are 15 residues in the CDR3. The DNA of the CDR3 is TGTGCCAGCAGCTTAGCTAGCGGGGGGGCCAATGAGCAGTTCTTC. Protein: CASSLASGGANEQFF.

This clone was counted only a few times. Here the CDR3 DNA reads TGTGCCAGCAGCTTAGGGGGGCTCGCTGAAGCTTTCTTT. Translated, it gives CASSLGGLAEAFF. The V call is TRBV7-6, the J call TRBJ1-1; weak D call: TRBD1 (6 bases). Germline CDR1 and CDR2: SGHVS and FNYEAQ. Trimming stripped 1 base from V and 6 bases from J, with 9 bases between. CDR3 length equals 13 residues.

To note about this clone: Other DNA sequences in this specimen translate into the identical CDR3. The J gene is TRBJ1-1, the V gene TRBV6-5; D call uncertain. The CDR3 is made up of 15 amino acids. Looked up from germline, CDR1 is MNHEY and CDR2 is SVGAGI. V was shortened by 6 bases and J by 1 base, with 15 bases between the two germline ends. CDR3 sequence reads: CASSRQAYKNTEAFF. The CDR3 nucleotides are TGTGCCAGCAGCCGCCAGGCTTATAAGAACACTGAAGCTTTCTTT.

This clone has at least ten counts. The CDR3 region is CASSLSGTGNEKLFF. As DNA, the CDR3 is TGTGCCAGCAGCCTGAGCGGGACTGGTAATGAAAAACTGTTTTTT. This rearrangement joins TRBV9 to TRBJ1-4, with a weak D call TRBD1 (5 bases). V lost 4 bases and J 4 bases, leaving 14 bases between the germline ends. The CDR3 has 15 amino acids. Germline CDR1 and CDR2: SGDLS and YYNGEE.

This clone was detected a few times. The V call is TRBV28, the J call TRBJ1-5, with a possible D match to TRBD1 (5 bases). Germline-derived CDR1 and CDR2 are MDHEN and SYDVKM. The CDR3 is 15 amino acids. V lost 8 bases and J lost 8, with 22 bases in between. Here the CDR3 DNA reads TGTGCCAGCCGTTCCCTGGGGGGGGAGCGTAAGCCCCAGCATTTT. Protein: CASRSLGGERKPQHF.

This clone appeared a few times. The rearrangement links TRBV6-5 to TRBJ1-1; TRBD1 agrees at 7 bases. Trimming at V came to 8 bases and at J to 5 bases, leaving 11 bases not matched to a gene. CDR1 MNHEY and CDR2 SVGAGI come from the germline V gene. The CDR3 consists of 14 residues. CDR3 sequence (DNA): TGTGCCAGCGGGACACAGGGGAAGATGACTGAAGCTTTCTTT. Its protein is CASGTQGKMTEAFF.

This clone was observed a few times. The CDR3 bases are TGTGCCAGCAGCCAAGATCGGGTCAACACTGAAGCTTTCTTT. Its protein product is CASSQDRVNTEAFF. The chain has TRBV14 and TRBJ1-1; D uncertain. Between the trimmed V and J ends, which lost 0 bases and 2 bases, there was a span of 7 bases. CDR1 and CDR2 (germline): SGHDN, FVKESK. This CDR3 comprises 14 residues.

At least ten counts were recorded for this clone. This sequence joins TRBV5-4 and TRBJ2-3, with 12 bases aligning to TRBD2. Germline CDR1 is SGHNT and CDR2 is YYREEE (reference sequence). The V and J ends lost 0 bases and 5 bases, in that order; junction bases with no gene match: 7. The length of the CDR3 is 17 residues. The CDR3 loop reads CASSLALAGGEGDTQYF. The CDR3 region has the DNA TGTGCCAGCAGCTTGGCCCTAGCGGGGGGGGAGGGAGATACGCAGTATTTT.

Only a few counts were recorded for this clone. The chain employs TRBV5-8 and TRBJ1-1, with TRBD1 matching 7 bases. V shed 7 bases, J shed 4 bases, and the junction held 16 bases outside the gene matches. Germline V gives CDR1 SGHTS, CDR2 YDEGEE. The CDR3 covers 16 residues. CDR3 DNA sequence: TGTGCCAGCCGATCAAGAACAGGGGTTCCTATCACTGAAGCTTTCTTT. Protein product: CASRSRTGVPITEAFF.